This T cell receptor (beta chain) was retrieved from a study of T cell responses to AZD1222 COVID-19 vaccine. General observations from the study: When two AZD1222 doses had been given, Spike-specific TCR breadth and depth rose. At baseline, seropositivity was found in only a handful of AZD1222 recipients. Along spike, vaccine-associated CD4 TCRs were found throughout, with dominance at 160-218 and 743-854.

Germline V lookup: CDR1 MNHEY, CDR2 SVGEGT. The CDR3 is made up of 15 amino acids. V dropped 6 bases and J dropped 7; count of bases not matched to a gene: 12. Turning to this clone: Antigen specificity is unknown.

The table came from immunoSEQ multiplex PCR; TCRdb's copy has only in-frame clones and leaves some out. The sample has some 140,000 clones; 85% to 90% are singletons. This sequence originates from an adult in good health. V is TRBV6-2 or TRBV6-3 and J is TRBJ1-2, with 9 bases fitting TRBD1. The starting material was peripheral blood, obtained on day 0 of MenACWY control vaccination. As DNA, the CDR3 is TGTGCCAGCAGCCGCTCGACAGGGGGGCTCTCTGGCTACACCTTC. Its protein is CASSRSTGGLSGYTF.